One and the same sample provided the 2 T cell receptor beta chains below, sequenced in a study of T cells in Graves' hyperthyroidism and ophthalmopathy. Amplified regions were TCR beta CDR3 sequences from RNA transcripts. TCR CDR3 regions were first amplified by RT-PCR with HTBI primers. MiXCR, applied by TCRdb to the multiplex PCR reads, yields one record per CDR3 protein. Here the sample spans 30,000 to 40,000 distinct CDR3 sequences, roughly half being singletons. The specimen was blood. Every receptor here comes from a middle-aged man with Graves' ophthalmopathy.

This clonotype has only one observation. The chain uses TRBV20-1 and TRBJ2-1; 12 bases line up with TRBD2. This CDR3 region has 14 residues. The germline V gene has CDR1 DFQATT and CDR2 SNEGSKA (reference sequence). V lost 5 bases to trimming and J lost 7 bases; unmatched junction nucleotides: 6. The CDR3 DNA follows: TGCAGTGCTTCTAGCGGGAGGGCCGGGAATGAGCAGTTCTTC. Residues: CSASSGRAGNEQFF.

As concerns this clonotype: A junction boundary mismatches the germline segment, possibly from a read error. The V gene is TRBV20-1, the J gene TRBJ1-1; D is perhaps TRBD1 (6 bases). Germline V CDR1 and CDR2: DFQATT, SNEGSKA (reference sequence). The CDR3 sequence is 14 residues long. The CDR3 loop reads CSARKGETGTEALF. CDR3 DNA sequence: TGCAGTGCTAGAAAGGGCGAGACAGGCACTGAAGCTCTCTTT.